This TCR beta chain came from a study of T cell responses to AZD1222 COVID-19 vaccine. This clone appeared a single time. Here immunoSEQ multiplex PCR was the method, and the copy in TCRdb shows in-frame clones only, minus some. The table shows tens of thousands of clones, with roughly nine tenths occurring only once. J was trimmed by 3 bases and V by 0 bases; bases with no gene match: 5. The CDR3 covers 17 residues. Germline loops: CDR1 SGHRS, CDR2 YFSETQ. V and J are TRBV5-1 and TRBJ2-2; 10 positions match TRBD1. The clonotype was recovered from an adult who received the AZD1222 COVID-19 vaccine. The sequencing used peripheral blood, collected 28 days after the second AZD1222 dose. The CDR3 nucleotides are TGCGCCAGCAGCTTGGCTGGGACAGGGGCCGACACCGGGGAGCTGTTTTTT. It is translated as CASSLAGTGADTGELFF.